The clone carrying this T cell receptor (beta chain) was detected a few times. Assay: immunoSEQ multiplex PCR; the TCRdb copy retains only in-frame clones and omits some. The sample holds some 2,000 clones, 90% to 95% seen once. The sample is drawn from a study of tumor T cells in aggressive B-cell lymphoma. V was pared by 6 bases and J by 11 bases, with 9 bases of the junction left unmatched. The CDR3 length is 12 residues. Germline-derived CDR1 and CDR2 are LNHDA and SQIVND (reference sequence). The chain couples TRBV19 to TRBJ1-1; 7 bases line up with TRBD1. Sequencing was done on a sample of tumor tissue. The receptor's source is an adult with diffuse large B cell lymphoma. The CDR3 nucleotides are TGTGCCAGTAGCCCTCCGGGACAGCGCGCTTTCTTT. The encoded protein is CASSPPGQRAFF.